This is a list of T cell receptor beta chains from one sample in a study of T-cell reconstitution after alpha-beta-depleted transplantation in children. TCRdb reprocessed the PCR reads via MiXCR and lists one record per CDR3 protein. The table has some 500,000 distinct CDR3 sequences, about 18% seen once; the top ten hold 3.3%. The specimen was PBMCs from the stem cell graft donor, collected from the stem cell graft. The receptors derive from a human donor who donated a stem cell graft to a child with acute lymphoblastic leukemia. CDR3s include the opening cysteine and the closing phenylalanine or tryptophan. Each record gives: J gene, D gene, V gene, CDR3 protein. The D gene is left open where the match is weak.

j_call: TRBJ1-5
d_call: NA
v_call: TRBV6-5
cdr3_aa: CASSYGPGVQPQHF

j_call: TRBJ2-7
d_call: TRBD1
v_call: TRBV6-1
cdr3_aa: CASSLTGGTLLRNEQYF

j_call: TRBJ2-5
d_call: TRBD2
v_call: TRBV20-1
cdr3_aa: CSAYLLAGVGETQYF

j_call: TRBJ2-7
d_call: NA
v_call: TRBV25-1
cdr3_aa: CASSDRVQGYEQYF

j_call: TRBJ1-2
d_call: NA
v_call: TRBV9
cdr3_aa: CASSVDPRQAEEGYTF

j_call: TRBJ2-7
d_call: TRBD1
v_call: TRBV28
cdr3_aa: CASIGTGGRFSYEQYF

j_call: TRBJ2-1
d_call: TRBD2
v_call: TRBV7-3
cdr3_aa: CASSHPLAGAGNEQFF

j_call: TRBJ2-5
d_call: TRBD2
v_call: TRBV20-1
cdr3_aa: CSARDVRTSGQETQYF

j_call: TRBJ2-5
d_call: NA
v_call: TRBV7-7
cdr3_aa: CASSRLPLREETQYF

j_call: TRBJ2-1
d_call: NA
v_call: TRBV3-1
cdr3_aa: CASSQEFQGRNEQFF

j_call: TRBJ1-1
d_call: NA
v_call: TRBV29-1
cdr3_aa: CSYEGPNTEAFF

j_call: TRBJ2-7
d_call: NA
v_call: TRBV7-9
cdr3_aa: CASSLVPGPGRDEQYF

j_call: TRBJ2-1
d_call: TRBD2
v_call: TRBV7-3
cdr3_aa: CASSPRLAGGRAEQFF

j_call: TRBJ1-2
d_call: NA
v_call: TRBV14
cdr3_aa: CASSQTGFGYTF

j_call: TRBJ2-2
d_call: TRBD2
v_call: TRBV27
cdr3_aa: CASTGEGSRDGELFF

j_call: TRBJ2-7
d_call: NA
v_call: TRBV27
cdr3_aa: CASSLFGGPYEQYF

j_call: TRBJ2-1
d_call: NA
v_call: TRBV7-8
cdr3_aa: CASTNTQRRTYNEQFF

j_call: TRBJ2-3
d_call: NA
v_call: TRBV9
cdr3_aa: CASSPPRTPPGTQYF

j_call: TRBJ2-3
d_call: NA
v_call: TRBV4-1
cdr3_aa: CASSQGDTQYF

j_call: TRBJ2-3
d_call: NA
v_call: TRBV11-1
cdr3_aa: CASSLVTFPPSGESDTQYF

j_call: TRBJ2-3
d_call: TRBD2
v_call: TRBV27
cdr3_aa: CATGAGRFTDTQYF

j_call: TRBJ2-3
d_call: TRBD1
v_call: TRBV4-3
cdr3_aa: CASSPPGGSGDTQYF

j_call: TRBJ2-2
d_call: NA
v_call: TRBV3-1
cdr3_aa: CASSQDVGGLFF

j_call: TRBJ2-1
d_call: NA
v_call: TRBV19
cdr3_aa: CASMELSSYNEQFF

j_call: TRBJ1-1
d_call: NA
v_call: TRBV4-1
cdr3_aa: CASSQVLTVNTEAFF

j_call: TRBJ1-1
d_call: NA
v_call: TRBV5-1
cdr3_aa: CASSPPTGYGGHEAFF

j_call: TRBJ2-5
d_call: NA
v_call: TRBV9
cdr3_aa: CASSVGPREQETQYF

j_call: TRBJ2-7
d_call: TRBD1
v_call: TRBV25-1
cdr3_aa: CASSEQGQGYEQYF

j_call: TRBJ1-2
d_call: NA
v_call: TRBV30
cdr3_aa: CAYHNPSRGYTF

j_call: TRBJ2-1
d_call: NA
v_call: TRBV27
cdr3_aa: CASSLFLADEQFF

j_call: TRBJ2-1
d_call: TRBD2
v_call: TRBV12-3/TRBV12-4
cdr3_aa: CASRPGLEENEQFF

j_call: TRBJ1-2
d_call: NA
v_call: TRBV7-3
cdr3_aa: CASSGGRGLHGYTF

j_call: TRBJ2-7
d_call: NA
v_call: TRBV5-4
cdr3_aa: CASSFGSGEQYF

j_call: TRBJ2-1
d_call: TRBD2
v_call: TRBV12-3/TRBV12-4
cdr3_aa: CSSSLTPAGGFYEQFF

j_call: TRBJ1-2
d_call: TRBD1
v_call: TRBV5-1
cdr3_aa: CASSTGQGDYTF

j_call: TRBJ1-4
d_call: NA
v_call: TRBV5-1
cdr3_aa: CASSRKIQGLSTNEKLFF

j_call: TRBJ2-1
d_call: TRBD2
v_call: TRBV20-1
cdr3_aa: CSARGWGGRSDNEQFF

j_call: TRBJ2-1
d_call: NA
v_call: TRBV29-1
cdr3_aa: CSVEGFRAEQFF

j_call: TRBJ2-1
d_call: TRBD2
v_call: TRBV20-1
cdr3_aa: CSASAGGLNEQFF

j_call: TRBJ2-1
d_call: NA
v_call: TRBV27
cdr3_aa: CASSFRTFGSGNEQFF

j_call: TRBJ2-3
d_call: TRBD2
v_call: TRBV20-1
cdr3_aa: CSAWPPGRYDTDTQYF

j_call: TRBJ1-3
d_call: NA
v_call: TRBV5-1
cdr3_aa: CASSLRRMSSGNTIYF

j_call: TRBJ1-2
d_call: NA
v_call: TRBV7-9
cdr3_aa: CASSLQGANYGYTF